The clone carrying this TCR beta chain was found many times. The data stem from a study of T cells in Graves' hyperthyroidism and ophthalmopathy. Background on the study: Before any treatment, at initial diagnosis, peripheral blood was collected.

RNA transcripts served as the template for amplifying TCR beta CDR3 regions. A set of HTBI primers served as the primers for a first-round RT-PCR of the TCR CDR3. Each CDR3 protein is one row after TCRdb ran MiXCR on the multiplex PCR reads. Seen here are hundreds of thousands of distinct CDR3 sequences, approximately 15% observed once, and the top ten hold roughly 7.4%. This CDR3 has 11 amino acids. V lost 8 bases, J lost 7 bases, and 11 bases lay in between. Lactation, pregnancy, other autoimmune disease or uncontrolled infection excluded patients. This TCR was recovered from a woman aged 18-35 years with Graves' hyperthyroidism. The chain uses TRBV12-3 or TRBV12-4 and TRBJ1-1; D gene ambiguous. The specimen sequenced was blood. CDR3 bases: TGTGCCAGCTCAGAAGGAGTTGAAGCTTTCTTT. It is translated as CASSEGVEAFF.